These 14 T cell receptor beta chains came from one sample sequenced in a study of shared clonotypes between healthy human individuals. Some clones are missing from TCRdb's copy, which holds only in-frame ones; the method was immunoSEQ multiplex PCR. The sample yields around 2.1 million clones, approximately 96% seen once. Sample: naive CD4+ T cells sorted from blood. Subset of the sample: CD45RA+ positively selected. The receptors were gathered from a man aged 18 to 30 in good health.

The chain recombines TRBV10-3 with TRBJ1-1, with 7 bases lining up with TRBD1. Germline CDR1 is ENHRY and CDR2 is SYGVKD. CDR3 length: 13 amino acids. V gave up 7 bases and J gave up 2 bases; unmatched junction bases: 4. The DNA of the CDR3 is TGTGCCATCACCTGGGACAGCAACACTGAAGCTTTCTTT. It codes for CAITWDSNTEAFF.

This sequence joins TRBV28 and TRBJ2-7; 8 bases are a match to TRBD1. J was trimmed by 0 bases and V by 7 bases; bases with no gene match: 14. There are 17 residues in the CDR3. Germline loops: CDR1 MDHEN, CDR2 SYDVKM. CDR3 sequence reads: CASTKGPRQGNSYEQYF. CDR3 sequence (DNA): TGTGCCAGCACTAAGGGTCCACGACAGGGGAACTCCTACGAGCAGTACTTC.

The chain links TRBV5-1 to TRBJ2-1; 10 bases match TRBD2. CDR3 length: 15 residues. Trimming removed 4 bases from V and 5 bases from J; junction bases left unmatched: 6. Germline loops: CDR1 SGHRS, CDR2 YFSETQ. CDR3 in DNA: TGCGCCAGCAGCCGTGGACTAGCGGAGAACAATGAGCAGTTCTTC. Translation gives CASSRGLAENNEQFF.

V usage is TRBV30 and J usage is TRBJ2-7; D remains unclear. Trimming stripped 1 base from V and 2 bases from J, with 9 bases between. The CDR3 loop spans 13 amino acids. The germline CDR1 and CDR2 sequences are GTSNPN and SVGIG (reference sequence). The CDR3 DNA sequence: TGTGCCTGGAGTGGCAGGCCAGCCTACGAGCAGTACTTC. Encoded protein: CAWSGRPAYEQYF.

The J gene is TRBJ1-1, the V gene TRBV6-6; D is ambiguous. V gave up 4 bases and J gave up 1 base, with 10 bases separating them. The CDR3 runs 14 residues. Germline V CDR1 and CDR2: MNHNY, SVGAGI (reference sequence). The CDR3: CASSSDTGNTEAFF. CDR3 bases: TGTGCCAGCAGTTCCGACACTGGGAACACTGAAGCTTTCTTT.

This chain connects TRBV11-3 to TRBJ1-1; D is uncertain. The length of the CDR3 is 16 residues. Germline assignment: CDR1 SGHNT and CDR2 YENEEA. Trimming left V 7 bases short and J 3 bases short, with 21 bases between. The CDR3 region is CASNPQPTIKHTEAFF. The CDR3 region has the DNA TGTGCCAGCAACCCCCAGCCGACAATTAAACACACTGAAGCTTTCTTT.

This chain connects TRBV7-2 to TRBJ2-2; 7 bases fit TRBD2. Germline values: CDR1 SGHTA, CDR2 FQGNSA. After removal of 2 bases from V and 6 bases from J, the junction contained 3 bases not matched to a gene. This CDR3 spans 14 amino acids. DNA of the CDR3: TGTGCCAGCAGCTTAACCGCGGGAGCCGGGGAGCTGTTTTTT. Its translation is CASSLTAGAGELFF.

The chain combines TRBV25-1 with TRBJ1-1; TRBD1 matches at 10 bases. V lost 4 bases and J lost 1; bases outside the gene matches: 6. There are 16 residues in the CDR3. CDR1 is MGHDK and CDR2 is SYGVNS in the germline V gene. The CDR3 DNA follows: TGTGCCAGCAGTGTCCGACAGGGGGCTCGGAACACTGAAGCTTTCTTT. Its protein is CASSVRQGARNTEAFF.

As regards this clone: The same CDR3 also results from other DNA sequences found in this sample. The chain employs TRBV18 and TRBJ2-7; 7 bases are a match to TRBD1. The CDR3 has 14 residues. Germline CDR1 and CDR2: KGHSH and LQKENI. V was clipped by 0 bases and J by 3 bases; unmatched bases: 2. The CDR3: CASSPPAGGYEQYF. The CDR3 DNA is TGTGCCAGCTCACCACCGGCAGGGGGCTACGAGCAGTACTTC.

The V call is TRBV5-1, the J call TRBJ1-3; D perhaps matches TRBD1 (6 bases). V gave up 3 bases and J gave up 2 bases, with 12 bases separating them. The germline V gene encodes CDR1 SGHRS and CDR2 YFSETQ. The CDR3 runs 15 residues. The CDR3 bases are TGCGCCAGCAGCTGGGGGGGCTCCACTGGAAACACCATATATTTT. It specifies CASSWGGSTGNTIYF.

The genes are TRBV11-2 and TRBJ2-1; perhaps TRBD2 as D (6 bases). The CDR3 consists of 16 residues. The germline gives CDR1 SGHAT, CDR2 FQNNGV. V was shortened by 1 base and J by 6 bases, with 16 bases between the two germline ends. Written as DNA, the CDR3 is TGTGCCAGCAGCTTAGGGGGCGGGGCCACGGCCAATGAGCAGTTCTTC. Translation: CASSLGGGATANEQFF.

The chain carries TRBV5-4 and TRBJ2-7, with a weak D call TRBD2 (6 bases). V dropped 4 bases and J dropped 1 base, with 15 bases sitting between them. This CDR3 is built from 15 residues. Germline lookup yields CDR1 SGHNT and CDR2 YYREEE (reference sequence). CDR3 sequence: CASSRPAAGSYEQYF. The CDR3 DNA sequence: TGTGCCAGCAGCCGTCCCGCGGCGGGATCCTACGAGCAGTACTTC.

The V and J genes are TRBV5-6 and TRBJ1-5, with 7 bases fitting TRBD1. Per the germline V gene, CDR1 is SGHDT and CDR2 is YYEEEE. CDR3 size: 14 residues. V lost 2 bases to trimming and J lost 5 bases; unmatched junction nucleotides: 4. CDR3 in amino acids: CASSLGGGYQPQHF. The DNA of the CDR3 is TGTGCCAGCAGCTTAGGGGGCGGTTATCAGCCCCAGCATTTT.

The chain is built from TRBV2 and TRBJ2-5; D might be TRBD1 (5 bases). The ends were cut back, 5 bases at V and 5 bases at J, with 15 bases in the middle. Germline V CDR1 and CDR2: SNHLY, FYNNEI. CDR3 length: 14 residues. This CDR3 is CASSTTQGSETQYF. In nucleotides, the CDR3 is TGTGCCAGCAGTACCACCCAGGGTTCGGAGACCCAGTACTTC.